The clone carrying this T cell receptor (beta chain) was observed a handful of times. The target antigen is unknown. The entry originates in a study of T cells in Graves' hyperthyroidism and ophthalmopathy. Study-wide findings and caveats: Among thyroid clonotypes expanded above 0.001, most also appeared in blood.

The CDR3 regions of TCR beta were amplified from RNA transcripts. HTBI primers were used for first-round RT-PCR of the TCR CDR3. Using its own MiXCR run on the multiplex PCR reads, TCRdb lists one record per CDR3 protein. Of about 500,000 distinct CDR3 sequences in the sample, about 16% were seen once. CDR3 length: 14 residues. V gave up 6 bases and J gave up 3 bases, with 11 bases separating them. Germline V gives CDR1 MGHDK, CDR2 SYGVNS. The specimen was blood. The sequence derives from a woman between 25 and 40 years old with Graves' ophthalmopathy. The chain joins TRBV25-1 to TRBJ2-2, with a possible D match to TRBD1 (5 bases). The CDR3 reads CASSRTGYTGELFF. For the CDR3, the DNA is TGTGCCAGCAGCCGCACAGGTTACACCGGGGAGCTGTTTTTT.